This TCR beta chain was obtained from a study of regulatory T cells in long-lasting Graves disease. The time point: persistent/refractory GD, antithyroid drugs over 5 years with positive TRAb. PBMCs provided the RNA from which the TCR library was made. This clonotype was counted a few times. CDR3 size: 14 residues. Germline V gives CDR1 SGHTA, CDR2 FQGTGA. V lost 2 bases and J 3 bases, leaving 9 bases between the germline ends. Relying on iRepertoire HTBI primers and Arm-PCR of CDR3 regions, the team built TCR beta libraries. In TCRdb, the multiplex PCR reads were re-called with MiXCR into one record per CDR3 protein. The sample lists 400,000 to 450,000 distinct CDR3 sequences; about 25% were seen once.

The J gene is TRBJ2-3, the V gene TRBV7-3; D gene uncertain. This clonotype was sampled from a female donor with Graves disease. The specimen was peripheral blood mononuclear cells (PBMCs), collected when the disease was refractory, from a patient treated with antithyroid drugs. This chain's CDR3 is CASSLHGSTDTQYF. The CDR3 nucleotides are TGTGCCAGCAGCTTACACGGCTCAACAGATACGCAGTATTTT.